This TCR beta chain was observed in a study of CD4 T cells in relation to SARS-CoV-2 and coronaviruses. The unexposed donors gave CD4+ T cells in about 2011-2018, prior to COVID-19. CD4+ T cells were isolated from the cells after 10 days of culture. This clone was seen only once. What it binds is unknown. Assay: immunoSEQ multiplex PCR; the TCRdb copy retains only in-frame clones and omits some. This sample carries roughly 25,000 clones, around 78% of them seen once, and the ten largest clones take about a fifth. Study-wide results and caveats: Approximately 65% of donors had memory CD4+ clonotypes crossrecognizing SARS-CoV-2 and common cold coronavirus spike.

The sequencing input was CD4+ T cells from PBMCs, cultured in vitro. The clonotype originates from a human donor in good health.

The CDR3 region is CASSLGPLTDTQYF. The CDR3 coding sequence is TGTGCCAGCAGCTTAGGCCCACTTACAGATACGCAGTATTTT. The chain uses TRBV7-2 and TRBJ2-3; D call uncertain. The CDR3 covers 14 residues. V lost 1 base and J 3 bases, leaving 8 bases between the germline ends. Germline values: CDR1 SGHTA, CDR2 FQGNSA.